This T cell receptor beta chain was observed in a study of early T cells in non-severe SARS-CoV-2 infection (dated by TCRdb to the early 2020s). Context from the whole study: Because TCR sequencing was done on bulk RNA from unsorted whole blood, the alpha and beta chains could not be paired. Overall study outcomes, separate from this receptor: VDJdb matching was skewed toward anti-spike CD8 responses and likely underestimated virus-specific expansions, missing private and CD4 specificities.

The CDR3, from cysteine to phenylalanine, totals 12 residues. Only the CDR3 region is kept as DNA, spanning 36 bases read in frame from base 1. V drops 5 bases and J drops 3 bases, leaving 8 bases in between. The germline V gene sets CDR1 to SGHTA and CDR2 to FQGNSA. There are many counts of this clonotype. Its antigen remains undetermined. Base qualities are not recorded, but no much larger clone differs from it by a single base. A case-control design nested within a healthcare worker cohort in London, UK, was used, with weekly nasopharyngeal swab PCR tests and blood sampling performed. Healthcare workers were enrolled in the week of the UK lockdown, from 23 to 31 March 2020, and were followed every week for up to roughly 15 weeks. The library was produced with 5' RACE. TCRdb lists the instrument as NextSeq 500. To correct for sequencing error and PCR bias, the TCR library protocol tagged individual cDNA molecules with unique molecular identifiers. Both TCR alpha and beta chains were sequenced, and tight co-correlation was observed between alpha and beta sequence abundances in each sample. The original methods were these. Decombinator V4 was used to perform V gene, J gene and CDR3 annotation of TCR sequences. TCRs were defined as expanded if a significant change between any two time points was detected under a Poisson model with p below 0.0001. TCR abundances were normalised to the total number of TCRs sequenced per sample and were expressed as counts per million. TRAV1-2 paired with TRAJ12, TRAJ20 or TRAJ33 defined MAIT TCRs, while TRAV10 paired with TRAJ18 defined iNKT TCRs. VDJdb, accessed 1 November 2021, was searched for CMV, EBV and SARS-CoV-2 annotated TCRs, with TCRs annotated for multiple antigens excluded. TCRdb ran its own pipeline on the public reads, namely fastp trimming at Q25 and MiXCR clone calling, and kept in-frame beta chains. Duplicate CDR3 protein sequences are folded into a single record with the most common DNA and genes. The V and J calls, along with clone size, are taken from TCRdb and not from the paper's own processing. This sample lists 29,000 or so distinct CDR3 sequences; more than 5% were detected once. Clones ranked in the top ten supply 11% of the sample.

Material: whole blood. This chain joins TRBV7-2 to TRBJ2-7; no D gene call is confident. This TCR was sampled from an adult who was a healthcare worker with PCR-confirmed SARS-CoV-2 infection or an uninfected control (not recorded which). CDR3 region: CASSRDNYEQYF. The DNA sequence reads TGTGCCAGCAGCCGCGATAACTACGAGCAGTACTTC.